The sequence of this T cell receptor beta chain was determined in a study of graft-versus-host responses after intestinal transplantation. The overall study: Those transplanted obtained multivisceral, liver-intestinal, or isolated intestinal grafts.

V gave up 5 bases and J gave up 2 bases, with 10 bases separating them. From germline, CDR1 is MNHNY and CDR2 SVGAGI (reference sequence). This CDR3 contains 14 residues. The researchers put some 200,000 CFSE-labeled responder cells into plates with some 200,000 irradiated, violet-dye-labeled stimulator cells. Clones were sequenced by immunoSEQ multiplex PCR, and TCRdb holds only the in-frame ones, with some missing. Of approximately 9,800 clones in the sample, approximately 31% are singletons; the top ten hold 5.3%. The V and J genes are TRBV6-6 and TRBJ1-3; possibly TRBD1 for D (6 bases). The sequencing here drew on alloreactive CD4+ T cells from a mixed lymphocyte reaction culture, taken before transplantation. The subset was: CFSE-low proliferating T cells sorted from roughly 6-day pre-transplant mixed lymphocyte reaction (GvH or HvG direction). The source of this sequence is a human patient who was an organ donor for intestinal transplantation. DNA of the CDR3: TGTGCCAGCAGTACACAGGGAGCTGGAAACACCATATATTTT. Translation gives CASSTQGAGNTIYF.